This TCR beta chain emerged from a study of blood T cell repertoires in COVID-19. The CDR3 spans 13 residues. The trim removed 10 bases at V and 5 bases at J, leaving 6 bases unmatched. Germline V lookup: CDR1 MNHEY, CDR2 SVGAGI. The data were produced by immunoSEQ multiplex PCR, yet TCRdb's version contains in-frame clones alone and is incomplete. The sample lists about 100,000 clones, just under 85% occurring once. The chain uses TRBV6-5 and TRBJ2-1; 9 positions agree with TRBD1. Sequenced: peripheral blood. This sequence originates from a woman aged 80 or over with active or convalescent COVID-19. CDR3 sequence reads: CATNRGLNNEQFF. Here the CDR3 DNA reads TGTGCCACCAACAGGGGGCTAAACAATGAGCAGTTCTTC.